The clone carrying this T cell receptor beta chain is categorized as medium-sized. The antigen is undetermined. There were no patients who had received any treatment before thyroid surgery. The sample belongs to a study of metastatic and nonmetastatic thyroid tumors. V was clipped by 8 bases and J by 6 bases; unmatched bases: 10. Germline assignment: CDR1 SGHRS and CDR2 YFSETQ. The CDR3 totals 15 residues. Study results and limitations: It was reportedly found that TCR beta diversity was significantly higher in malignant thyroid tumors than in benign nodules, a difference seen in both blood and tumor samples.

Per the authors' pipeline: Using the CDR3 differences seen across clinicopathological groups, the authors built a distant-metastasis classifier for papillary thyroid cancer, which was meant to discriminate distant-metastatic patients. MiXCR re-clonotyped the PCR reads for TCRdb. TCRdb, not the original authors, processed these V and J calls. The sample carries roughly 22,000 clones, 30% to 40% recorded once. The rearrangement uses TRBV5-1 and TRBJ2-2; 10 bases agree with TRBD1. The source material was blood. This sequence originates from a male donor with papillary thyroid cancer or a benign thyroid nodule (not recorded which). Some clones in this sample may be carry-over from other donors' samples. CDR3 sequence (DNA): TGCGCCAGTAGCCCCGGGACAGGGGATGCCGGGGAGCTGTTTTTT. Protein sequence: CASSPGTGDAGELFF.